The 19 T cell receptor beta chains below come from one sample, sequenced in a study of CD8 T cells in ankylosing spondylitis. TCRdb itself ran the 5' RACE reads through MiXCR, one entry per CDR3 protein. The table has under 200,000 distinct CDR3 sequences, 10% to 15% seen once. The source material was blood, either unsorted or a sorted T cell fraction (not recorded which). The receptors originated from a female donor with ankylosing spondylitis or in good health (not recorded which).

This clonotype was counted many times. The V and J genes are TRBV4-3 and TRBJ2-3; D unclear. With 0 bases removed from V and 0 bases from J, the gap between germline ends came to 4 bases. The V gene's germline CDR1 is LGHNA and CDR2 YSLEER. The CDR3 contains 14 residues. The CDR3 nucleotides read TGCGCCAGCAGCCAAGATATCAGCACAGATACGCAGTATTTT. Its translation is CASSQDISTDTQYF.

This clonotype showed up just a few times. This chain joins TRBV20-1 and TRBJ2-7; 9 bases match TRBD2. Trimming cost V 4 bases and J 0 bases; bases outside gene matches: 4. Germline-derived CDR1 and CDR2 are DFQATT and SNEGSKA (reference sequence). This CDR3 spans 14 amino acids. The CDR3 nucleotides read TGCAGTGCTACTAATAGCGGGAGCTCCTACGAGCAGTACTTC. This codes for CSATNSGSSYEQYF.

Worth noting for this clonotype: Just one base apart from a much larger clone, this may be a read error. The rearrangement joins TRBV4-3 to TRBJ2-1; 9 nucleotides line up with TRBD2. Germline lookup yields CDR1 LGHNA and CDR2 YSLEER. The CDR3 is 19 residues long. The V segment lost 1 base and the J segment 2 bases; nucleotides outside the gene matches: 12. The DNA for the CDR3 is TGCGCCAGCAGCCAAGGATATGCGGGAGGGGTTCTCCCCTACAATGAGCAGTTCTTC. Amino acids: CASSQGYAGGVLPYNEQFF.

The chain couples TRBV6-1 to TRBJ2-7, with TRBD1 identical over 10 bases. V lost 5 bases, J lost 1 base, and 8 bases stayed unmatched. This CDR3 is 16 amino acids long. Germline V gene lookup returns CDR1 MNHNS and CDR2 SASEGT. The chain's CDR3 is CASSRGTGDGSYEQYF. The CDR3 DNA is TGTGCCAGCAGTCGAGGGACAGGGGACGGATCCTACGAGCAGTACTTC.

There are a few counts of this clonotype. The CDR3 spells CASSLVGNPRNEQFF. Written as DNA, the CDR3 is TGTGCCAGCAGCTTAGTAGGGAACCCCAGGAATGAGCAGTTCTTC. The genes are TRBV7-9 and TRBJ2-1; D unresolved. CDR3 size: 15 residues. CDR1 and CDR2 (germline): SEHNR, FQNEAQ (reference sequence). Trimming shortened V by 1 base and J by 7 bases, and 14 bases separated the two germline ends.

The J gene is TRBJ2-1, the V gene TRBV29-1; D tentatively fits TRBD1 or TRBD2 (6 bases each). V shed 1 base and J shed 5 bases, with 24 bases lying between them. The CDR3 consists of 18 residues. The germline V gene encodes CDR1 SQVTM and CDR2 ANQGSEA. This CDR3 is CSVEGTDRLAGPNNEQFF. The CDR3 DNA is TGCAGCGTTGAAGGGACGGACAGATTGGCGGGGCCTAACAATGAGCAGTTCTTC.

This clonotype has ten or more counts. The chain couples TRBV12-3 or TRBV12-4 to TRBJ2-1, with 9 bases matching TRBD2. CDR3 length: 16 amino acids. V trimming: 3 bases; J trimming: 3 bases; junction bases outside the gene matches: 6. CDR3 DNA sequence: TGTGCCAGCAGTTTGTCGACTAGCGGTTTCTACAATGAGCAGTTCTTC. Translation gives CASSLSTSGFYNEQFF.

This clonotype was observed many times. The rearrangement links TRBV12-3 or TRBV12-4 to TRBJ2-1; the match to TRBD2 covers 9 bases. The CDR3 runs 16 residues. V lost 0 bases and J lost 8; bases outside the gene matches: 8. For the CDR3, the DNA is TGTGCCAGCAGTTTAGCGGGGCGGGAGGGCCTCGATGAGCAGTTCTTC. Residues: CASSLAGREGLDEQFF.

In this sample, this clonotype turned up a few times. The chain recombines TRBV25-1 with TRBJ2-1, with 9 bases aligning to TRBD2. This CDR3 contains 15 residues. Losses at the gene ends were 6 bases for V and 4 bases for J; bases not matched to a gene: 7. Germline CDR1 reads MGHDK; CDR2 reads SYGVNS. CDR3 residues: CASSPGTSIYNEQFF. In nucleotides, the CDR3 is TGTGCCAGCAGCCCCGGGACTAGCATTTACAATGAGCAGTTCTTC.

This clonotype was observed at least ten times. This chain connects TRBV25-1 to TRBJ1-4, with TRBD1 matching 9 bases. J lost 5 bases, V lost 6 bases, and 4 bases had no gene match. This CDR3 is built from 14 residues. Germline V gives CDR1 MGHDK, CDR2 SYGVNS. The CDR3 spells CASRPGQGNEKLFF. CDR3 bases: TGTGCCAGCAGACCGGGACAGGGAAATGAAAAACTGTTTTTT.

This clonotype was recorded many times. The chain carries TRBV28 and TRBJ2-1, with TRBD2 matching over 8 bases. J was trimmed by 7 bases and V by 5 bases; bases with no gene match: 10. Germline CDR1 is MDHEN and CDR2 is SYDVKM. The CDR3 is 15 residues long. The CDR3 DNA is TGTGCCAGCAGTCGCCAGGCTAGCGGGCTGAATGAGCAGTTCTTC. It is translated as CASSRQASGLNEQFF.

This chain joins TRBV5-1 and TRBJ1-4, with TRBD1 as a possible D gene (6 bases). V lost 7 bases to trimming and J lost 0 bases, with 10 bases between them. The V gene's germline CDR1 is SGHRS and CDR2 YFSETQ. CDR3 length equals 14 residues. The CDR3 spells CASAGTPTNEKLFF. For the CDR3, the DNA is TGCGCCAGCGCCGGGACACCAACTAATGAAAAACTGTTTTTT. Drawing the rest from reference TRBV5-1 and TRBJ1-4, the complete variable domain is KAGVTQTPRYLIKTRGQQVTLSCSPISGHRSVSWYQQTPGQGLQFLFEYFSETQRNKGNFPGRFSGRQFSNSRSEMNVSTLELGDSALYLCASAGTPTNEKLFFGSGTQLSVL.

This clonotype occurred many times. Written as DNA, the CDR3 is TGTGCCAGCAGTGTGGCTAGCGGAAACAATGAGCAGTTCTTC. Translating it yields CASSVASGNNEQFF. The chain uses TRBV25-1 and TRBJ2-1, with 7 bases lining up with TRBD2. The V segment lost 4 bases and the J segment 5 bases; nucleotides outside the gene matches: 5. The germline V gene encodes CDR1 MGHDK and CDR2 SYGVNS. This CDR3 has 14 amino acids.

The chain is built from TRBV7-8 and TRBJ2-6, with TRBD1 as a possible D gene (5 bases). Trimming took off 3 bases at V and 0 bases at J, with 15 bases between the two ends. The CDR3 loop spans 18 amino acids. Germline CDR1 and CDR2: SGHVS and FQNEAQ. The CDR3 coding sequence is TGTGCCAGCAGCTTCAGCCAACAGGTCCTCTCTGGGGCCAACGTCCTGACTTTC. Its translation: CASSFSQQVLSGANVLTF.

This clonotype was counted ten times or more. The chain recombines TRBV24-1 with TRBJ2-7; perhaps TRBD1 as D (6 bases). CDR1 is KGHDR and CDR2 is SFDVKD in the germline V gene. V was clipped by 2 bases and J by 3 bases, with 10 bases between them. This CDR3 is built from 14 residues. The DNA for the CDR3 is TGTGCCACCAGTGATTCAACAGGGAGCTACGAGCAGTACTTC. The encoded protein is CATSDSTGSYEQYF.

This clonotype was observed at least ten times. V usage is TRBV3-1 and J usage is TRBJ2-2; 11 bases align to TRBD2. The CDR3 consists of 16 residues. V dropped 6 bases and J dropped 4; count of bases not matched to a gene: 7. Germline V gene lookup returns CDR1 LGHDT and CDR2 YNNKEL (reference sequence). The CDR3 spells CASRSGTSGVTGELFF. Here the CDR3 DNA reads TGTGCCAGCAGATCCGGGACTAGCGGCGTCACCGGGGAGCTGTTTTTT. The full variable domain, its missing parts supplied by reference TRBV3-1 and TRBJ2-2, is DTAVSQTPKYLVTQMGNDKSIKCEQNLGHDTMYWYKQDSKKFLKIMFSYNNKELIINETVPNRFSPKSPDKAHLNLHINSLELGDSAVYFCASRSGTSGVTGELFFGEGSRLTVL.

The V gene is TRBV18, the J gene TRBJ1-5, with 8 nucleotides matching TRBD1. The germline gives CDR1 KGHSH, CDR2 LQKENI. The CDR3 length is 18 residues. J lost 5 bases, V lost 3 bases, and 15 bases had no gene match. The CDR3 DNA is TGTGCCAGCTCACCGTGGACAGGGACTTTGGTCTGGGATCAGCCCCAGCATTTT. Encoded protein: CASSPWTGTLVWDQPQHF.

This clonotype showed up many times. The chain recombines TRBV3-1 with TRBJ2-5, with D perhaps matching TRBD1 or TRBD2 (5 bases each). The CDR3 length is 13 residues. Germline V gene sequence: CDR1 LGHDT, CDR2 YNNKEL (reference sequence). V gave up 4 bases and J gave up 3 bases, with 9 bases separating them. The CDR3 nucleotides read TGTGCCAGCAGCCGGGACGGAGAAGAGACCCAGTACTTC. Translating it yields CASSRDGEETQYF.

In nucleotides, the CDR3 is TGTGCCAGCACCTGGGGGACAGCGAGTGAAAAACTGTTTTTT. Translated, it gives CASTWGTASEKLFF. V gene TRBV11-2 combines with J gene TRBJ1-4, with TRBD1 matching over 7 bases. With V trimmed by 7 bases and J by 7 bases, 9 bases remained unmatched. Germline CDR1 SGHAT, CDR2 FQNNGV. The CDR3 loop spans 14 amino acids.